The 17 T cell receptor beta chains presented below share a single source sample, sequenced in a study of T cells in Graves' hyperthyroidism and ophthalmopathy. Amplification yielded TCR beta CDR3 regions, with RNA transcripts as the source. The primer set for the first-round RT-PCR of the TCR CDR3 was HTBI. MiXCR, run by TCRdb on the multiplex PCR reads, gives a single entry per CDR3 protein. In the table there are approximately 640,000 distinct CDR3 sequences, about 45% of which are singletons. The sequenced material came from peripheral blood or thyroid tissue (not recorded which). These receptors all stem from an adult man with Graves' disease, either hyperthyroidism or ophthalmopathy (not recorded which).

V is TRBV7-9 and J is TRBJ2-7, with 9 bases aligning to TRBD2. The V gene end was trimmed by 5 bases and the J gene end by 3 bases; junction bases not matched to a gene: 11. The CDR3 is 16 amino acids. Germline CDR1 is SEHNR and CDR2 is FQNEAQ (reference sequence). The CDR3 bases are TGTGCCAGCAGCGCCGGCTTTGGCGGGGGGGACTACGAGCAGTACTTC. This translates into CASSAGFGGGDYEQYF. Complete variable domain (other parts from reference TRBV7-9 and TRBJ2-7): DTGVSQNPRHKITKRGQNVTFRCDPISEHNRLYWYRQTLGQGPEFLTYFQNEAQLEKSRLLSDRFSAERPKGSFSTLEIQRTEQGDSAMYLCASSAGFGGGDYEQYFGPGTRLTVT.

V and J are TRBV5-1 and TRBJ2-5; no definite D call. The germline V gene encodes CDR1 SGHRS and CDR2 YFSETQ. Trimming pared 3 bases from V and 2 bases from J, leaving 11 bases between. This CDR3 spans 14 amino acids. The CDR3 is CASSSDPQQETQYF. The DNA for the CDR3 is TGCGCCAGCAGCTCAGATCCTCAACAAGAGACCCAGTACTTC.

This clonotype has more than one count but fewer than ten. This chain joins TRBV20-1 and TRBJ2-5, with D possibly being TRBD1 (6 bases). Germline V gene lookup returns CDR1 DFQATT and CDR2 SNEGSKA (reference sequence). Trimming took 1 base from V and 7 from J, leaving 10 bases between them. CDR3 length: 12 residues. The CDR3 DNA follows: TGCAGTGCTAGAGGGGGGCGCGGGACCCAGTACTTC. Protein: CSARGGRGTQYF.

This clonotype was counted only a few times. The rearrangement links TRBV5-1 to TRBJ1-3; D remains unclear. This CDR3 spans 15 amino acids. V was trimmed by 4 bases and J by 0 bases, leaving 11 bases between them. CDR1 is SGHRS, CDR2 YFSETQ, per germline. In DNA form, the CDR3 reads TGCGCCAGCAGCCGTGGTTTCGGCTCTGGAAACACCATATATTTT. It specifies CASSRGFGSGNTIYF. The entire variable domain, with the rest obtained from reference TRBV5-1 and TRBJ1-3, is as follows: KAGVTQTPRYLIKTRGQQVTLSCSPISGHRSVSWYQQTPGQGLQFLFEYFSETQRNKGNFPGRFSGRQFSNSRSEMNVSTLELGDSALYLCASSRGFGSGNTIYFGEGSWLTVV.

The chain combines TRBV7-2 with TRBJ1-1; TRBD1 aligns across 7 bases. Germline-derived CDR1 and CDR2 are SGHTA and FQGNSA. The CDR3 loop spans 13 amino acids. After removal of 5 bases from V and 6 bases from J, the junction contained 6 bases not matched to a gene. Here the CDR3 reads CASSKLGTAEAFF. CDR3 bases: TGTGCCAGCAGCAAACTCGGGACAGCTGAAGCTTTCTTT.

The V call is TRBV12-3 or TRBV12-4, the J call TRBJ1-2; 7 bases are shared with TRBD1. Trimming cost V 1 base and J 8 bases; bases outside gene matches: 16. This CDR3 contains 17 residues. CDR3: CASSLEQGGVRTGGYTF. The CDR3 DNA follows: TGTGCCAGCAGTTTAGAGCAGGGGGGGGTACGGACTGGCGGCTACACCTTC.

The CDR3 bases are TGTGCCAGCAGCCACACAGGGACCTACGAGCAGTACTTC. This encodes CASSHTGTYEQYF. The gene calls are TRBV7-2 and TRBJ2-7, with D possibly TRBD1 on 6 matching bases. The CDR3 extends over 13 amino acids. The V end lost 5 bases, the J end lost 2 bases, and 10 bases lay between the germline ends. Germline V gives CDR1 SGHTA, CDR2 FQGNSA.

Ten or more counts support this clonotype. This sequence joins TRBV7-9 and TRBJ1-4; no clear D. Trimming took 1 base from V and 0 from J, leaving 3 bases between them. The CDR3 runs 14 residues. Germline CDR1 reads SEHNR; CDR2 reads FQNEAQ (reference sequence). CDR3 sequence reads: CASSLGTTNEKLFF. CDR3 sequence (DNA): TGTGCCAGCAGCTTAGGTACAACTAATGAAAAACTGTTTTTT.

The rearrangement links TRBV7-9 to TRBJ1-4, with D perhaps matching TRBD1 (5 bases). The germline V gene encodes CDR1 SEHNR and CDR2 FQNEAQ (reference sequence). The CDR3 length is 15 residues. With 5 bases removed from V and 5 bases from J, the gap between germline ends came to 15 bases. In nucleotides, the CDR3 is TGTGCCAGCAGCCAAGCGGGGCAGGTCAATGAAAAACTGTTTTTT. The encoded protein is CASSQAGQVNEKLFF.

This chain uses TRBV11-2 with TRBJ2-7, with D perhaps assigned TRBD1 or TRBD2 (5 bases each). The length of the CDR3 is 12 residues. Germline CDR1 and CDR2: SGHAT and FQNNGV. The V end lost 6 bases, the J end lost 5 bases, and 11 bases lay between the germline ends. DNA for the CDR3: TGTGCCAGCAGTCTCATGGGGGACGAGCAGTACTTC. Its protein is CASSLMGDEQYF.

The chain joins TRBV2 to TRBJ2-5, with TRBD2 matching 11 bases. The CDR3 has 16 residues. V was clipped by 6 bases and J by 5 bases; unmatched bases: 11. CDR1 and CDR2 from the germline V gene are SNHLY and FYNNEI. The CDR3 DNA follows: TGTGCCAGCAGCGGGAGTAGCGGGGGGGCCTTGGAGACCCAGTACTTC. Its protein product is CASSGSSGGALETQYF. Looking up the rest from reference TRBV2 and TRBJ2-5 gives the full variable domain: EPEVTQTPSHQVTQMGQEVILRCVPISNHLYFYWYRQILGQKVEFLVSFYNNEISEKSEIFDDQFSVERPDGSNFTLKIRSTKLEDSAMYFCASSGSSGGALETQYFGPGTRLLVL.

The chain couples TRBV12-3 or TRBV12-4 to TRBJ1-5, with no clear D. Trimming pared 2 bases from V and 5 bases from J, leaving 13 bases between. The CDR3 is 15 residues long. CDR3 nucleotides: TGTGCCAGCAGTTTAATCCGGACCGCGGATCAGCCCCAGCATTTT. This gives the protein CASSLIRTADQPQHF.

A few counts support this clonotype. The rearrangement joins TRBV19 to TRBJ1-5, with 7 bases lining up with TRBD1. Germline V lookup: CDR1 LNHDA, CDR2 SQIVND (reference sequence). This CDR3 region has 17 residues. The J segment lost 3 bases and the V segment lost 6 bases, leaving 14 bases of the junction unmatched. The CDR3 here is CASRPGQVSGYNQPQHF. The DNA of the CDR3 is TGTGCCAGTAGACCAGGACAGGTCTCAGGTTACAATCAGCCCCAGCATTTT.

This chain joins TRBV7-2 and TRBJ2-6, with TRBD2 as a possible D gene (5 bases). Trimming stripped 0 bases from V and 3 bases from J, with 9 bases between. The CDR3 runs 16 residues. The germline V gene has CDR1 SGHTA and CDR2 FQGNSA. Here the CDR3 reads CASSLAAGHGANVLTF. CDR3 sequence (DNA): TGTGCCAGCAGCTTAGCCGCGGGTCATGGGGCCAACGTCCTGACTTTC.

This clonotype was observed at least ten times. The chain carries TRBV7-8 and TRBJ1-5; tentative D call: TRBD1 (5 bases). The germline gives CDR1 SGHVS, CDR2 FQNEAQ. The CDR3 is 17 amino acids. The germline V and J ends were trimmed by 1 base and 0 bases, with 13 bases remaining between them. CDR3 region: CASSLGSGTTSNQPQHF. The DNA of the CDR3 is TGTGCCAGCAGCTTAGGGTCCGGGACCACTAGCAATCAGCCCCAGCATTTT.

J is TRBJ1-4 and V is TRBV5-1; no firm D call. Trimming took off 0 bases at V and 4 bases at J, with 7 bases between the two ends. The CDR3 is 14 amino acids. The germline V gene has CDR1 SGHRS and CDR2 YFSETQ. CDR3 nucleotide sequence: TGCGCCAGCAGCTTGGAGTCAGTTAATGAAAAACTGTTTTTT. Encoded protein: CASSLESVNEKLFF. Using reference TRBV5-1 and TRBJ1-4 for the parts outside the CDR3, the full variable domain is KAGVTQTPRYLIKTRGQQVTLSCSPISGHRSVSWYQQTPGQGLQFLFEYFSETQRNKGNFPGRFSGRQFSNSRSEMNVSTLELGDSALYLCASSLESVNEKLFFGSGTQLSVL.

This clonotype has more than one count but fewer than ten. The rearrangement links TRBV5-1 to TRBJ2-6; the D is unclear. CDR1 is SGHRS, CDR2 YFSETQ, per germline. V lost 0 bases and J 0 bases, leaving 7 bases between the germline ends. CDR3 size: 16 residues. CDR3 sequence: CASSLVPNSGANVLTF. The DNA for the CDR3 is TGCGCCAGCAGCTTGGTACCAAACTCTGGGGCCAACGTCCTGACTTTC. The full variable domain, in which reference TRBV5-1 and TRBJ2-6 provide the parts outside the CDR3, is KAGVTQTPRYLIKTRGQQVTLSCSPISGHRSVSWYQQTPGQGLQFLFEYFSETQRNKGNFPGRFSGRQFSNSRSEMNVSTLELGDSALYLCASSLVPNSGANVLTFGAGSRLTVL.